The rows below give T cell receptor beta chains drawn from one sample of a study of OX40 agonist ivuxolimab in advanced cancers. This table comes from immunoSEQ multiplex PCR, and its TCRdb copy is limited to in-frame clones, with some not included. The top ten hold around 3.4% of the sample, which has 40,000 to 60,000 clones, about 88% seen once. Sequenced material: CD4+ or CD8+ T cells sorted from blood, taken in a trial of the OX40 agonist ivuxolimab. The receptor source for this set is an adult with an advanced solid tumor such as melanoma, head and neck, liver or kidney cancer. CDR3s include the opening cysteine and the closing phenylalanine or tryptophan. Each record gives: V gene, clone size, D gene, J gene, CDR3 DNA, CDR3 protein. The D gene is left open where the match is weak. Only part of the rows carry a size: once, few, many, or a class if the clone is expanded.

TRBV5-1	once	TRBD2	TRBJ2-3	TGCGCCAGCAGCTCCGCCGGACTAGCGGGAGGTCCAGATACGCAGTATTTT	CASSSAGLAGGPDTQYF
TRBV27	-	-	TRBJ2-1	TGTGCCAGCAGTTTCCCTGGGACCAAGCAGTTCTTC	CASSFPGTKQFF
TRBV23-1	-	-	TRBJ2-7	TGCGCCAGCAGTCCCGTCGGAGGAGGGGGAAACTCCTACGAGCAGTACTTC	CASSPVGGGGNSYEQYF
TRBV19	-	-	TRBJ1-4	TGTGCCAGTAGTATAGGAGGCAAAAAACTGTTTTTT	CASSIGGKKLFF
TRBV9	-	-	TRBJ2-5	TGTGCCAGCAGCGTAAGGCAGATTGGGGAGACCCAGTACTTC	CASSVRQIGETQYF
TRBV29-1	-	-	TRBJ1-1	TGCAGCGTGGGCAACACTGAAGCTTTCTTT	CSVGNTEAFF
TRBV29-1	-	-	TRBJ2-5	TGCAGCGTTGTGGGGGGTTTATCAGAGACCCAGTACTTC	CSVVGGLSETQYF
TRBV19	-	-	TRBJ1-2	TGTGCCACCCGGGACGGAGGGAGCTATGGCTACACCTTC	CATRDGGSYGYTF
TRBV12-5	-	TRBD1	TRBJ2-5	TGTGCTAGTGGTTTGACAGGGGGCTGGGGGGAGACCCAGTACTTC	CASGLTGGWGETQYF
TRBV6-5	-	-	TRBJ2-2	TGTGCCAGCAGTATGACAGCCCCGAACACCGGGGAGCTGTTTTTT	CASSMTAPNTGELFF
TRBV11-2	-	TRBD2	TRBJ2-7	TGTGCCAGCAGCTCCTCGGGACTAGGCTACGAGCAGTACTTC	CASSSSGLGYEQYF
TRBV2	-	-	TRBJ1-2	TGTGCCAGCAGTACTTGGGGCACCTATGGCTACACCTTC	CASSTWGTYGYTF
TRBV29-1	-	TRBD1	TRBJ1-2	TGCAGCGTTGGGGGGGGACAGGCCAACTATGGCTACACCTTC	CSVGGGQANYGYTF
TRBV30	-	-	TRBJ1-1	TGTGCCTGGAAACATTTGAACACTGAAGCTTTCTTT	CAWKHLNTEAFF
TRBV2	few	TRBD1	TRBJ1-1	TGTGCCACTACACAGGGGGCAGGGAACACTGAAGCTTTCTTT	CATTQGAGNTEAFF
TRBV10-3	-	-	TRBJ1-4	TGTGCCATCAGTGAGCACGGAGCAACTAATGAAAAACTGTTTTTT	CAISEHGATNEKLFF
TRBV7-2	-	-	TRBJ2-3	TGTGCCAGCAGCCCAGGTCCCTCCGTCCCAGATACGCAGTATTTT	CASSPGPSVPDTQYF
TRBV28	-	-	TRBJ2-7	TGTGCCAGCAGTACGGGAGCCGGAAGAGTCGAGCAGTACTTC	CASSTGAGRVEQYF
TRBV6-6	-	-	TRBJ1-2	TGTGCCAGCAGTGCAAGACGGACCGTCTATGGCTACACCTTC	CASSARRTVYGYTF
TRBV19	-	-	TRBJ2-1	TGTGCCAGTAGCATTTCCCCGGACTCCACTGAGCAGTTCTTC	CASSISPDSTEQFF
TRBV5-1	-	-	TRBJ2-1	TGCGCCAGCAGCTTGGGGGGCGCAGAGCAGTTCTTC	CASSLGGAEQFF
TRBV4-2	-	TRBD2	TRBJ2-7	TGTGCCAGCAGCCCTAGCGGGGGGCTCTTTTACGAGCAGTACTTC	CASSPSGGLFYEQYF
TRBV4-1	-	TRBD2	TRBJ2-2	TGCGCCAGCAGCCGGGGACAAAGCGGGGGCACCGGGGAGCTGTTTTTT	CASSRGQSGGTGELFF
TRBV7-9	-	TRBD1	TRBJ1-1	TGTGCCAGCAGCTCGCGACAGGGAGTGAACACTGAAGCTTTCTTT	CASSSRQGVNTEAFF
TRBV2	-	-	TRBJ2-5	TGTGCCAGCAGAGACTCCGGGACCCAGTACTTC	CASRDSGTQYF
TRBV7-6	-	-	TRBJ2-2	TGTGCCAGCCGCTTCGGACTACAAAACACCGGGGAGCTGTTTTTT	CASRFGLQNTGELFF
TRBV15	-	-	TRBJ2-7	TGTGCCACCAGCAGCGGATTGGGCCTCGAGCAGTACTTC	CATSSGLGLEQYF
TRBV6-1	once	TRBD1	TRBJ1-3	TGTGCCAGCAGTGAGACAGGGTTCTCTGGAAACACCATATATTTT	CASSETGFSGNTIYF
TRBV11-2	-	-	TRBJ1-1	TGTGCCAGCAGCTTATCAGGGACCGGTAGGAGCACTGAAGCTTTCTTT	CASSLSGTGRSTEAFF
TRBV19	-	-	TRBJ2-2	TGTGCCAGTAGAAGTCGCGACCCTTACACCGGGGAGCTGTTTTTT	CASRSRDPYTGELFF
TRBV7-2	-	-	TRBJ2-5	TGTGCCAGCAGTCGAAATGGGGGCGCGGAGACCCAGTACTTC	CASSRNGGAETQYF
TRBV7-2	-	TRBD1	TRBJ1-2	TGTGCCAGCAGCTTAGCGATACAGGGGGGCTACACCTTC	CASSLAIQGGYTF
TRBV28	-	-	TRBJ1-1	TGTGCCAGCAGTTCTAGACTTGGGAGCTTGCAGGCTTTCTTT	CASSSRLGSLQAFF
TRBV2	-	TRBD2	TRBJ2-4	TGTGCCAGCAAGGATCGGGAGGGGCCCAAAAACATTCAGTACTTC	CASKDREGPKNIQYF
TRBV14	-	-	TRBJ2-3	TGTGCCAGCAGCCAAGGGTCCGGTCCGGATACGCAGTATTTT	CASSQGSGPDTQYF
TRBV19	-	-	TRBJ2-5	TGTGCCAGTAGGCCACAGGGTGTCGAGACCCAGTACTTC	CASRPQGVETQYF
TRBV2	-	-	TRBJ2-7	TGTGCCAGCAGTGGCGCACATCACAGGCTCTCCTACGAGCAGTACTTC	CASSGAHHRLSYEQYF
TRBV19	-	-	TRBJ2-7	TGTGCCAGTAGTAGGCAGGTAGGGGGGAACGAGCAGTACTTC	CASSRQVGGNEQYF
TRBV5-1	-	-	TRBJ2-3	TGCGCCAGCAGCTCCATTACCGGGGCCCGATTCCAGAGTTTT	CASSSITGARFQSF
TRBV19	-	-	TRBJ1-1	TGTGCCAGTAGATTCGCAACGGACTTGAACACTGAAGCTTTCTTT	CASRFATDLNTEAFF
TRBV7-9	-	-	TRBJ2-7	TGTGCCAGCAGTCACAACTCCGGGACGGGAGAGCAGTACTTC	CASSHNSGTGEQYF
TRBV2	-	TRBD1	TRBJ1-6	TGTGCCAGCAGAACAGGGGTAGATGGTAATTCACCCCTCCACTTT	CASRTGVDGNSPLHF
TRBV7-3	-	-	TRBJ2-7	TGTGCCAGCAGCTTAGGGGGCGCGGCGTCCTACGAGCAGTACTTC	CASSLGGAASYEQYF
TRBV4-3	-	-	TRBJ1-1	TGCGCCAGCAGCCTAGCGACAGGAATCACTGAAGCTTTCTTT	CASSLATGITEAFF
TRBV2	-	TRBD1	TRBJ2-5	TGTGCCAGCACGAAGGACAGGGCGGAGACCCAGTACTTC	CASTKDRAETQYF
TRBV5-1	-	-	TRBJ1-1	TGCGCCAGCAGCTCGGGACAATTTTCAGCTTTCTTT	CASSSGQFSAFF
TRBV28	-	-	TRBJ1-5	TGTGCCAGCAGTCCTGCTGGCGAACCTAGCAATCAGCCCCAGCATTTT	CASSPAGEPSNQPQHF
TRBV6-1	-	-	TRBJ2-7	TGTGCCAGCAGTACGGTTGGCTACGAGCAGTACTTC	CASSTVGYEQYF
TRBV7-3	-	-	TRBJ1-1	TGTGCCAGCAGCCCTGACGGGGGCTTCGGCACTGAAGCTTTCTTT	CASSPDGGFGTEAFF
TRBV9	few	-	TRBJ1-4	TGTGCCAGCAGCGTAGGGATATCCGAAAAACTGTTTTTT	CASSVGISEKLFF
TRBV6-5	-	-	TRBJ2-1	TGTGCCAGCAGTTACGGGACTCAGGGGGACTACAATGAGCAGTTCTTC	CASSYGTQGDYNEQFF
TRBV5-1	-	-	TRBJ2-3	TGCGCCAGCAGCTTGGGCCCCAGCACAGATACGCAGTATTTT	CASSLGPSTDTQYF
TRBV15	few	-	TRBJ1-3	TGTGCCACCAGCAGAGCAACCTCTGGAAACACCATATATTTT	CATSRATSGNTIYF